Listed here are 25 T cell receptor beta chains from one sample, sequenced in a study of tumor and adjacent non-tumor tissue in lung cancer. Three rounds of nested PCR, following a modified ARM-PCR protocol, produced the TCRbeta library. MiXCR, run by TCRdb on the multiplex PCR reads, gives a single entry per CDR3 protein. The profile covers 77,000 or so distinct CDR3 sequences, with more than 65% appearing a single time and around 40% taken by the ten largest. RNA was extracted from bulk tissue without any cell sorting. The normal lung tissue was taken more than 3 cm from the tumor edge. Sequencing was carried out using distant non-tumor lung tissue. The receptors here all came from a man in his 70s with non-small cell lung cancer.

The rearrangement links TRBV2 to TRBJ1-5; maybe TRBD1 (6 bases). The CDR3 loop spans 15 amino acids. The germline V gene encodes CDR1 SNHLY and CDR2 FYNNEI. CDR3 DNA: TGTGCTAACACCTGGACAGAGGATAGCAATCAGCCCCAGCATTTT. Residues: CANTWTEDSNQPQHF. Full variable domain (missing parts from reference TRBV2 and TRBJ1-5): EPEVTQTPSHQVTQMGQEVILRCVPISNHLYFYWYRQILGQKVEFLVSFYNNEISEKSEIFDDQFSVERPDGSNFTLKIRSTKLEDSAMYFCANTWTEDSNQPQHFGDGTRLSIL.

This clonotype was detected once. The chain couples TRBV4-1 to TRBJ2-1; 7 nucleotides match TRBD2. The length of the CDR3 is 16 residues. Germline V CDR1 and CDR2: MGHRA, YSYEKL. With 7 bases clipped from V and 9 bases from J, the junction kept 18 bases outside the gene matches. CDR3 sequence: CASTPSAMTSSSEQFF. CDR3 sequence (DNA): TGCGCCAGCACCCCATCCGCGATGACTAGCTCCAGTGAGCAGTTCTTC.

As for this clonotype: Its ends do not fully match the called genes, so a read error is possible. The V call is TRBV11-3, the J call TRBJ1-2; D uncertain. Germline V gene lookup returns CDR1 SGHNT and CDR2 YENEEA. The CDR3 covers 13 residues. The CDR3 spells CASSPRGSYGYTF. The CDR3 DNA reads as TGTGCCAGCAGCCCGCGAGGGAGCTATGGTTACACCTTC.

As regards this clonotype: A read error may account for a junction end that differs from germline. This chain joins TRBV4-1 and TRBJ2-7, with 7 bases lining up with TRBD2. The CDR3 spans 16 residues. CDR1 is MGHRA, CDR2 YSYEKL, per germline. CDR3 nucleotide sequence: TGCGCCAGCAGCCGGACACTAGCGAGAGATGGGGACGAGAAGTACTTC. Residues: CASSRTLARDGDEKYF.

On this clonotype: A read error may account for a junction end that differs from germline. The V call is TRBV12-3 or TRBV12-4, the J call TRBJ2-2; perhaps TRBD2 as D (5 bases). This CDR3 region has 15 residues. The CDR3 loop reads CARSPQHGNAGELYF. The CDR3 bases are TGTGCCAGGAGTCCCCAACATGGGAATGCCGGGGAGCTGTATTTT.

In the case of this clonotype: The germline gene is not matched at one end of the junction; a read error may be the cause. This rearrangement joins TRBV6-5 to TRBJ1-1; no clear D. The CDR3 runs to 14 residues. Germline loops: CDR1 MNHEY, CDR2 SVGAGI. The CDR3 reads CANSYSAARTEALF. The DNA for the CDR3 is TGTGCCAACAGTTACAGCGCCGCGAGGACTGAAGCTCTCTTT.

V gene TRBV28 combines with J gene TRBJ1-6, with D unclear. This CDR3 is 12 amino acids long. Trimming took off 6 bases at V and 4 bases at J, with 4 bases between the two ends. Germline V lookup: CDR1 MDHEN, CDR2 SYDVKM. The CDR3, as DNA: TGTGCCAGCAGCCGTTATAATTCACCCCTCCACTTT. Protein product: CASSRYNSPLHF.

In its sample, this clonotype was seen a few times. V usage is TRBV11-2 and J usage is TRBJ2-5; the match to TRBD1 covers 7 bases. The CDR3 runs to 15 residues. In germline, CDR1 is SGHAT, CDR2 FQNNGV. With V trimmed by 6 bases and J by 5 bases, 12 bases remained unmatched. CDR3 amino acids: CASSQGTVGHETQYF. The CDR3 nucleotides are TGTGCCAGCAGTCAGGGGACAGTTGGGCATGAGACCCAGTACTTC. The complete variable domain, with remaining parts taken from reference TRBV11-2 and TRBJ2-5, reads EAGVAQSPRYKIIEKRQSVAFWCNPISGHATLYWYQQILGQGPKLLIQFQNNGVVDDSQLPKDRFSAERLKGVDSTLKIQPAKLEDSAVYLCASSQGTVGHETQYFGPGTRLLVL.

There are a few counts of this clonotype. Its ends do not fully match the called genes, so a read error is possible. J is TRBJ2-2 and V is TRBV10-2; no clear D gene. CDR3 length equals 13 residues. The germline V gene encodes CDR1 WSHSY and CDR2 SAAADI. The CDR3 here is CASSSVRSLELFF. The DNA for the CDR3 is TGCGCCAGCAGTTCCGTCAGGAGTCTGGAGCTATTTTTT.

The chain recombines TRBV11-2 with TRBJ2-2, with D unclear. CDR1 and CDR2 from the germline V gene are SGHAT and FQNNGV. This CDR3 has 13 amino acids. Trimming removed 4 bases at V and 1 base at J, with 4 bases between. CDR3 DNA sequence: TGTGCCAGCAGCTCCCAGAACACCGGGGAGCTGTTTTTT. It yields the protein CASSSQNTGELFF.

On this clonotype itself: Compared with germline, one end of the junction differs, possibly owing to a read error. J is TRBJ1-3 and V is TRBV12-3 or TRBV12-4; D unresolved. This CDR3 has 18 residues. The chain's CDR3 is CASSRPGRGIGSGNTIYF. The CDR3, as DNA: TGTGCCAGCAGTCGTCCCGGGAGAGGCATCGGCTCTGGAAATACCATATATTTT.

With respect to this clonotype: This likely comes from a read error, as the CDR3 has no conserved phenylalanine or tryptophan at its end. The rearrangement uses TRBV29-1 and TRBJ1-2; D might be TRBD1 (5 bases). CDR1 and CDR2 from the germline V gene are SQVTM and ANQGSEA. This CDR3 is 17 amino acids long. The CDR3: CSVEEYVQGHNNYGYTL. The CDR3 region has the DNA TGCAGCGTTGAAGAGTACGTTCAGGGCCATAATAACTATGGTTACACCCTC.

The chain has TRBV6-5 and TRBJ1-2, with D tentatively TRBD1 (6 bases). CDR1 and CDR2 from the germline V gene are MNHEY and SVGAGI. Trimming left V 5 bases short and J 14 bases short, with 27 bases between. The CDR3 loop spans 15 amino acids. DNA for the CDR3: TGTGCCAGCAGTGCTACAGGGATGGGCGGTTATGCCTATACCTTC. It codes for CASSATGMGGYAYTF.

V gene TRBV20-1 combines with J gene TRBJ1-6; 10 bases line up with TRBD1. The CDR3 is made up of 17 amino acids. Per germline, CDR1 DFQATT and CDR2 SNEGSKA (reference sequence). The ends lost 0 bases at V and 7 bases at J; junction bases unmatched: 9. This CDR3 reads CSARDGGQGYRNSPLHF. CDR3 sequence (DNA): TGCAGTGCTAGAGATGGGGGACAGGGGTATCGAAATTCACCCCTCCACTTT.

This clonotype was seen many times. The V call is TRBV6-6, the J call TRBJ2-7; 7 nucleotides align to TRBD1. This CDR3 comprises 16 residues. Germline V lookup: CDR1 MNHNY, CDR2 SVGAGI (reference sequence). With 0 bases clipped from V and 0 bases from J, the junction kept 5 bases outside the gene matches. For the CDR3, the DNA is TGTGCCAGCAGTTACTCGGTGGGACAGCCCTCCTACGAGCAGTACTTC. Encoded protein: CASSYSVGQPSYEQYF.

A remark on this clonotype: This may be a read error, as it is one base from a much larger clone. The V gene is TRBV20-1, the J gene TRBJ2-3; TRBD2 matches at 10 bases. The V and J ends lost 5 bases and 5 bases, in that order; junction bases with no gene match: 7. CDR3 size: 14 residues. Germline V gene data show CDR1 as DFQATT and CDR2 as SNEGSKA (reference sequence). Written as DNA, the CDR3 is TGCAGTGCTGTGAGCGGGAGGGAAAAAGATACGCAGTATTTT. Translation gives CSAVSGREKDTQYF.

On this clonotype itself: The CDR3 does not end in the conserved phenylalanine or tryptophan, so this is likely a read error. The CDR3: CASRQWVSMHNEQFL. CDR3 DNA sequence: TGTGCCAGCAGACAGTGGGTGTCAATGCACAATGAGCAGTTCCTC. This rearrangement joins TRBV6-1 to TRBJ2-1; D uncertain. This CDR3 is built from 15 residues. Per germline, CDR1 MNHNS and CDR2 SASEGT. V lost 6 bases and J 5 bases, leaving 17 bases between the germline ends.

This clonotype was recorded once. Just one base apart from a much larger clone, this may be a read error. V is TRBV10-2 and J is TRBJ2-7, with 8 bases lining up with TRBD2. The CDR3 runs to 14 residues. Germline assignment: CDR1 WSHSY and CDR2 SAAADI. Trimming at V came to 5 bases and at J to 6 bases, leaving 9 bases not matched to a gene. The CDR3 loop is CASSRTGGPGEQYF. The CDR3 nucleotides are TGCGCCAGCAGTAGAACGGGAGGGCCAGGCGAGCAGTACTTC.

This clonotype was detected a few times. Just one base apart from a much larger clone, this may be a read error. CDR3 DNA sequence: TGTGCCAGCAGAGGGGGCGACACTGAAGCTTTCTTT. This gives the protein CASRGGDTEAFF. The chain combines TRBV6-2 or TRBV6-3 with TRBJ1-1; 7 bases fit TRBD1. V lost 6 bases, J lost 3 bases, and 1 base stayed unmatched. The CDR3 contains 12 residues. Germline CDR1 reads MNHEY; CDR2 reads SVGEGT.

In the case of this clonotype: The CDR3 end shows no conserved phenylalanine or tryptophan, and so a read error is likely. CDR3 nucleotide sequence: TGCAGCGTGGTCGACATGTTCCACGCGAAACAGTACTCC. This gives the protein CSVVDMFHAKQYS. The chain employs TRBV29-1 and TRBJ2-5; D gene uncertain. The length of the CDR3 is 13 residues. The V gene lost 6 bases and the J gene lost 11 bases, with 22 bases spanning the gap. The germline V gene encodes CDR1 SQVTM and CDR2 ANQGSEA.

This clonotype appeared a few times. A much larger clone differs by one base, so this may be a read error. J is TRBJ1-5 and V is TRBV6-1; D gene ambiguous. Per the germline V gene, CDR1 is MNHNS and CDR2 is SASEGT. CDR3 length equals 18 residues. The CDR3, as DNA: TGTGCCAGCAGTGAAGCGGGGAGGGCTAAGGGTAGCAATCAGCCCCAGCGTTTT. Its translation is CASSEAGRAKGSNQPQRF.

A remark on this clonotype: One end of the junction does not line up with germline, which may come from a read error. The V call is TRBV4-1, the J call TRBJ1-2, with TRBD1 matching over 7 bases. The germline V gene has CDR1 MGHRA and CDR2 YSYEKL. The CDR3 length is 16 residues. Written as DNA, the CDR3 is TGCACCAGCAGCCAGGAATGGGACAGATGGGATTGTGGCTACACCTTC. It codes for CTSSQEWDRWDCGYTF.

The chain combines TRBV29-1 with TRBJ1-5; no definite D call. Deletions cut 8 bases from V and 2 bases from J, with 13 bases between. The CDR3 totals 13 residues. CDR1 is SQVTM and CDR2 is ANQGSEA in the germline V gene. The CDR3 DNA follows: TGCAGCCTTTTGACGTGTCGCAATCAGCCCCAGCATTTT. Residues: CSLLTCRNQPQHF.

This clonotype occurred many times. V is TRBV29-1 and J is TRBJ2-5; D gene ambiguous. Trimming removed 3 bases from V and 2 bases from J, with 7 bases in between. Looked up from germline, CDR1 is SQVTM and CDR2 is ANQGSEA. This CDR3 has 12 amino acids. The CDR3 here is CSVEVGQETQYF. The DNA for the CDR3 is TGCAGCGTTGAGGTGGGACAAGAGACCCAGTACTTC.

A remark on this clonotype: A read error may account for a junction end that differs from germline. The J gene is TRBJ2-2, the V gene TRBV5-4; D uncertain. The CDR3 covers 12 residues. The germline V gene has CDR1 SGHNT and CDR2 YYREEE (reference sequence). The CDR3 region is CVSTSDTEELFF. The CDR3 bases are TGTGTCAGCACCTCAGACACCGAGGAGCTGTTTTTT.